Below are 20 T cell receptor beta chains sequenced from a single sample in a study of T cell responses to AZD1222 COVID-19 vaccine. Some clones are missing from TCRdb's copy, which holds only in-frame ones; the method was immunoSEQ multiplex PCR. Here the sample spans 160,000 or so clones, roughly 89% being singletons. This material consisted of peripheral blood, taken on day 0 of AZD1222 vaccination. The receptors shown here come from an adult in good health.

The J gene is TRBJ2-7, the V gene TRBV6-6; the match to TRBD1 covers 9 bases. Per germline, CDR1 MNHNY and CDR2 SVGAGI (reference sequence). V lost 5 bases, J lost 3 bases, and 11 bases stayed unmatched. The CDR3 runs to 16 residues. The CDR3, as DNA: TGTGCCAGCAGTCGAGGGACAGGGAACGGGATCTACGAGCAGTACTTC. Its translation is CASSRGTGNGIYEQYF.

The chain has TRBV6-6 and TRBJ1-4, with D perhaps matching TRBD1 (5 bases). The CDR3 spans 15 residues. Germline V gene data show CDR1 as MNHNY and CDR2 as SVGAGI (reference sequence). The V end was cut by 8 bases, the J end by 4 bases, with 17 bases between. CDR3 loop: CASSRPMTDNEKLFF. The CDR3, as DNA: TGTGCCAGCTCCCGCCCCATGACAGATAATGAAAAACTGTTTTTT.

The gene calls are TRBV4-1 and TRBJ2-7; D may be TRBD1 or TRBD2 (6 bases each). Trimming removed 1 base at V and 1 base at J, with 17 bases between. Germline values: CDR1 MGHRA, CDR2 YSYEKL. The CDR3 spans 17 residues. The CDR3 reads CASSQARPGALSYEQYF. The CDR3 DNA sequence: TGCGCCAGCAGCCAAGCGAGGCCGGGGGCTCTTTCCTACGAGCAGTACTTC.

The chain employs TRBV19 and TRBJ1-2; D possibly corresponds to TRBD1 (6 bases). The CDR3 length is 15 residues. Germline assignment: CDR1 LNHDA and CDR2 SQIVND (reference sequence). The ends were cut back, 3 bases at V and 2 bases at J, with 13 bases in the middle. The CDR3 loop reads CASSIGRQANYGYTF. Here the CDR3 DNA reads TGTGCCAGTAGTATCGGGAGACAGGCGAACTATGGCTACACCTTC. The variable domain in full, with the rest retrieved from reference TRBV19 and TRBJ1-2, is DGGITQSPKYLFRKEGQNVTLSCEQNLNHDAMYWYRQDPGQGLRLIYYSQIVNDFQKGDIAEGYSVSREKKESFPLTVTSAQKNPTAFYLCASSIGRQANYGYTFGSGTRLTVV.

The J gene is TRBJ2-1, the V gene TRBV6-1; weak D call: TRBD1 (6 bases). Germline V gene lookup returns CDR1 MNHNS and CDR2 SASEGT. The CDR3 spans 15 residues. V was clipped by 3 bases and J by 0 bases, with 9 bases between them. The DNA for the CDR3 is TGTGCCAGCAGTGATGGGACATCCTCCTACAATGAGCAGTTCTTC. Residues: CASSDGTSSYNEQFF.

DNA of the CDR3: TGTGCCAGCAGCTTAGATTGGACTAGCGGGAGGAATGAGCAGTTCTTC. Translating it yields CASSLDWTSGRNEQFF. The chain recombines TRBV7-2 with TRBJ2-1; 14 nucleotides match TRBD2. CDR1 and CDR2 (germline): SGHTA, FQGNSA. CDR3 size: 16 residues. Trimming removed 1 base from V and 7 bases from J; junction bases left unmatched: 3.

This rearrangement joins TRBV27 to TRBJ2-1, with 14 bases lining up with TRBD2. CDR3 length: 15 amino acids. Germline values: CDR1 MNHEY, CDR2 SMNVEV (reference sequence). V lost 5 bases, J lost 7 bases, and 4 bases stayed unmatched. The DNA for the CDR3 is TGTGCCAGCAGTCAAGGGACTAGCGGGAGTAATGAGCAGTTCTTC. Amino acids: CASSQGTSGSNEQFF.

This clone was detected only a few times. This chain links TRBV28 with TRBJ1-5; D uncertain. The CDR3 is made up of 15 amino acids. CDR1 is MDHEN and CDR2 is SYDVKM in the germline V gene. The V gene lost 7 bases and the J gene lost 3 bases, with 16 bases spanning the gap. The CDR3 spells CASKPWVDFNQPQHF. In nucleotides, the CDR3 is TGTGCCAGCAAGCCTTGGGTAGACTTCAATCAGCCCCAGCATTTT.

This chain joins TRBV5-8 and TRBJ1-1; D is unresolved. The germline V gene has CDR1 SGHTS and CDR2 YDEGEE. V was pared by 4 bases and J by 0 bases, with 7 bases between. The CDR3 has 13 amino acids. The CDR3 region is CASSQTMNTEAFF. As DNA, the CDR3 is TGTGCCAGCAGCCAAACAATGAACACTGAAGCTTTCTTT.

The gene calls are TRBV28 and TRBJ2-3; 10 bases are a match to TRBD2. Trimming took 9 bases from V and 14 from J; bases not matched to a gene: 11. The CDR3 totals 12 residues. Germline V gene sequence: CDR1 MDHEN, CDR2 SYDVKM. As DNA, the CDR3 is TGTGCCAGTAACCTAGCGGGAGAGAGGACGTATTTT. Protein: CASNLAGERTYF.

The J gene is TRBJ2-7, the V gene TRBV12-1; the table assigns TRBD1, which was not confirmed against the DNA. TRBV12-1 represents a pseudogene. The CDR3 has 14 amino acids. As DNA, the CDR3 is TGTGCCAGCAGAGAGCCCAGGGGGAACTACGAGCAGTACTTC. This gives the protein CASREPRGNYEQYF.

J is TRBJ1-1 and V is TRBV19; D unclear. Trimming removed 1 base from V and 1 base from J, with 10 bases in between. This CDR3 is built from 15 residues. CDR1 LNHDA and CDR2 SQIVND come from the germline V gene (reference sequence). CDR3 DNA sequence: TGTGCCAGTAGTATAGGTCTACCTCCGAACACTGAAGCTTTCTTT. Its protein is CASSIGLPPNTEAFF.

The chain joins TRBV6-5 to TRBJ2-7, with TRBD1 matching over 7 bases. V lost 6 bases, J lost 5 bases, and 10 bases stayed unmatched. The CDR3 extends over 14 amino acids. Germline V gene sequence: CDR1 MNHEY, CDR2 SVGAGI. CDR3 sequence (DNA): TGTGCCAGCAGACCCAGGATCCAGGGGGACGAGCAGTACGTC. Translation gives CASRPRIQGDEQYV.

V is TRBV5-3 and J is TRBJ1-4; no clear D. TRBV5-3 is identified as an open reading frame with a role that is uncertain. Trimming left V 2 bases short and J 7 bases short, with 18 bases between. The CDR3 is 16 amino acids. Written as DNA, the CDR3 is TGTGCCAGAAGCTTTTACCCTGGGTGGAAGTTTGAAAAACTGTTTTTT. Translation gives CARSFYPGWKFEKLFF.

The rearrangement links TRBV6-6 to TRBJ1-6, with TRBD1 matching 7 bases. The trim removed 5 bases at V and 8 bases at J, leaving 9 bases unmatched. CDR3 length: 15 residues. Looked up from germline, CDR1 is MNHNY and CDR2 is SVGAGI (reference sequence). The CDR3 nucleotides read TGTGCCAGCAGTGCAGGGACAGCCGATCATTCACCCCTCCACTTT. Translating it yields CASSAGTADHSPLHF.

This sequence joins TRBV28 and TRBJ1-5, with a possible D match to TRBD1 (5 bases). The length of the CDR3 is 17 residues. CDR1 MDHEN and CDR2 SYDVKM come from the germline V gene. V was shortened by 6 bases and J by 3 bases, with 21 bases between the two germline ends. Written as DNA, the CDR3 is TGTGCCAGCAGCTTACTCCTGACAGACGGAAACAATCAGCCCCAGCATTTT. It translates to CASSLLLTDGNNQPQHF.

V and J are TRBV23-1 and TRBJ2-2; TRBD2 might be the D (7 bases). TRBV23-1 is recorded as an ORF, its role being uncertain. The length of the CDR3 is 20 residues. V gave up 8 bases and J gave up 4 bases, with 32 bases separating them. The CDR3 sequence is CASRPQGGGSPSSATGELFF. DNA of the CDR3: TGCGCCAGCCGCCCTCAAGGGGGGGGGAGTCCTTCCAGTGCCACCGGGGAGCTGTTTTTT.

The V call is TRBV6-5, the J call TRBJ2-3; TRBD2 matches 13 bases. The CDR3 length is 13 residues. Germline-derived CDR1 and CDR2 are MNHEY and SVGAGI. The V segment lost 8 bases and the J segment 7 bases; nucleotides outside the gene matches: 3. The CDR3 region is CASGTSGKHTQYF. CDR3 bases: TGTGCCAGCGGGACTAGCGGGAAGCATACGCAGTATTTT.

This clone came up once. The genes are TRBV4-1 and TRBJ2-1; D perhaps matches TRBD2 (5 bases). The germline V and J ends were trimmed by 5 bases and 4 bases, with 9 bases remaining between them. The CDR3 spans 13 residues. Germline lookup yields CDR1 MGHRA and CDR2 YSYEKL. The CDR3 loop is CASSSPGYNEQFF. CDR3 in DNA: TGCGCCAGCAGCTCCCCGGGGTACAATGAGCAGTTCTTC.

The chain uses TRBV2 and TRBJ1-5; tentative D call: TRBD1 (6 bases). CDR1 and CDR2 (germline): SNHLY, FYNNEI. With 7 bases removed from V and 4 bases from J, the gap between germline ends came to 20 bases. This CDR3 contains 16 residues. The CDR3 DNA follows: TGTGCCAGCAAGGGGTCGCCGGGACATAAAAATCAGCCCCAGCATTTT. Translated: CASKGSPGHKNQPQHF. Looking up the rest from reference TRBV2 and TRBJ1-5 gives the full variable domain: EPEVTQTPSHQVTQMGQEVILRCVPISNHLYFYWYRQILGQKVEFLVSFYNNEISEKSEIFDDQFSVERPDGSNFTLKIRSTKLEDSAMYFCASKGSPGHKNQPQHFGDGTRLSIL.